This entry describes one T cell receptor (beta chain). This record belongs to a study of blood T cell repertoires in COVID-19. This table comes from immunoSEQ multiplex PCR, and its TCRdb copy is limited to in-frame clones, with some not included. The sample includes under 200,000 clones, about 88% of them seen just once. Germline V CDR1 and CDR2: MDHEN, SYDVKM. V was trimmed by 4 bases and J by 7 bases, leaving 14 bases between them. This CDR3 contains 14 residues. This clonotype was sampled from a man in his forties or fifties with acute or convalescent COVID-19. Sequencing was done on a sample of peripheral blood. This chain links TRBV28 with TRBJ2-1; weak D call: TRBD1 (6 bases). CDR3 nucleotide sequence: TGTGCCAGCAGTTGGACTCCCCAGGGGAATGAGCAGTTCTTC. This codes for CASSWTPQGNEQFF.